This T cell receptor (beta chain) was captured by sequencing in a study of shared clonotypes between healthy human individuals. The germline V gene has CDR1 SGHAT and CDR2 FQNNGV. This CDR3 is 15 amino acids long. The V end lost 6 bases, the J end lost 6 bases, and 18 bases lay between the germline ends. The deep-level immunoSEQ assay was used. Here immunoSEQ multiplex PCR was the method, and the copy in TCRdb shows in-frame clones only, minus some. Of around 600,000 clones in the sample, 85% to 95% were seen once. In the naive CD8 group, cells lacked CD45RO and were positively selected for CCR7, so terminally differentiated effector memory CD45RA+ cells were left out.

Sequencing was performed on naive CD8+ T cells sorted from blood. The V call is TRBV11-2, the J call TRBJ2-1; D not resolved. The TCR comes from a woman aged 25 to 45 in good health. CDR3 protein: CASSLRDGSRNEQFF. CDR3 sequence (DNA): TGTGCCAGCAGTCTTAGAGACGGATCCCGCAATGAGCAGTTCTTC.